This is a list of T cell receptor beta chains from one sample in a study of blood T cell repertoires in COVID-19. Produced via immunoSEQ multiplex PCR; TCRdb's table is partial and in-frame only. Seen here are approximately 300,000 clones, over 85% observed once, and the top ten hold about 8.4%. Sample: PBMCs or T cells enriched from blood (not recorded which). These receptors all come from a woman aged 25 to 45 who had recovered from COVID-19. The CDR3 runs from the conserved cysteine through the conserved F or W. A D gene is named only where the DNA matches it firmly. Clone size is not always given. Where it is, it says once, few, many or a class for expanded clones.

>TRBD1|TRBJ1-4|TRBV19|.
CASRLTGGYGLNEKLFF
TGTGCCAGTAGGTTGACAGGGGGCTATGGCCTTAATGAAAAACTGTTTTTT
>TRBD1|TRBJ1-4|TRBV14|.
CASSPSRDRDGEKLFF
TGTGCCAGCAGCCCGTCCCGGGACAGAGACGGCGAAAAACTGTTTTTT
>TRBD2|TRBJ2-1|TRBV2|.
CASSFSAGSYNEQFF
TGTGCCAGCAGTTTTTCAGCGGGGTCCTACAATGAGCAGTTCTTC
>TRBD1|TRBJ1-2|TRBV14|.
CASSQGTGYYGYTF
TGTGCCAGCAGCCAAGGGACAGGATATTATGGCTACACCTTC
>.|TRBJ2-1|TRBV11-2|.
CASSLGAREQFF
TGTGCCAGCAGCTTAGGAGCCCGGGAGCAGTTCTTC
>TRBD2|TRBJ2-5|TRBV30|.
CAWSRDWTSGMETQYF
TGTGCCTGGAGCCGGGATTGGACTAGCGGGATGGAGACCCAGTACTTC
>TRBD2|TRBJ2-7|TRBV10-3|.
CASSGRQVYEQYF
TGTGCCAGTAGCGGGAGGCAGGTCTACGAGCAGTACTTC
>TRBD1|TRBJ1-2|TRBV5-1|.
CASSSQGGQANYGYTF
TGCGCCAGCAGTAGTCAAGGCGGACAGGCTAACTATGGCTACACCTTC
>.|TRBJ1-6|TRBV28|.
CASSFSQGNSPLHF
TGTGCCAGCAGTTTCTCGCAGGGAAATTCACCCCTCCACTTT
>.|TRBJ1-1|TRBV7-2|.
CASSSRIGQINTEAFF
TGTGCCAGCAGCTCCCGGATCGGACAAATAAACACTGAAGCTTTCTTT
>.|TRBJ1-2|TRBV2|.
CASRGTPTDGYTF
TGTGCCAGCAGAGGGACACCCACAGATGGCTACACCTTC
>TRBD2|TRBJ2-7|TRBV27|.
CASSWGGEQYF
TGTGCCAGCAGTTGGGGGGGGGAGCAGTACTTC
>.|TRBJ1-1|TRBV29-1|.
CSGTQGWGTEAFF
TGCAGCGGGACTCAGGGGTGGGGCACTGAAGCTTTCTTT
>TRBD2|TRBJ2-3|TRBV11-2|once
CASSFTSDSTDTQYF
TGTGCCAGCAGCTTTACTAGCGACAGCACAGATACGCAGTATTTT
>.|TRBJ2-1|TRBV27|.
CASNGAAGAYNEQFF
TGTGCCAGCAACGGTGCAGCGGGCGCCTACAATGAGCAGTTCTTC
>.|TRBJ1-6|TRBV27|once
CASSFVTQNSPLHF
TGTGCCAGCAGTTTTGTAACTCAAAATTCACCCCTCCACTTT
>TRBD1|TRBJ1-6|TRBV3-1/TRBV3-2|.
CASWDRTNSPLHF
TGTGCCAGCTGGGACAGGACGAATTCACCCCTCCACTTT